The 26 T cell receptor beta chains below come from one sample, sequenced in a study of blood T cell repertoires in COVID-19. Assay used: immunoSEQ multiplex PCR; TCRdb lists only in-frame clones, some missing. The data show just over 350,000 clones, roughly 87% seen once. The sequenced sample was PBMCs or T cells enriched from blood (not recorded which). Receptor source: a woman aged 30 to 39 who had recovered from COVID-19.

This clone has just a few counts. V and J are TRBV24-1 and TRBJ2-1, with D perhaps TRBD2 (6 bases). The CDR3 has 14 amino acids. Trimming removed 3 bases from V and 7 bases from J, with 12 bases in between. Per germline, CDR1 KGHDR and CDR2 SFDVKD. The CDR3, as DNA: TGTGCCACCAGTGATGATTTTAGCGGAAATGAGCAGTTCTTC. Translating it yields CATSDDFSGNEQFF.

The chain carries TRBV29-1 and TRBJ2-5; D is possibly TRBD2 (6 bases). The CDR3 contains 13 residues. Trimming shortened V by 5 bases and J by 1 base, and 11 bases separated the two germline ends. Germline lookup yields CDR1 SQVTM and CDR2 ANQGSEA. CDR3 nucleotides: TGCAGCGTTCGCCCCGGGAGCCAAGAGACCCAGTACTTC. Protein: CSVRPGSQETQYF.

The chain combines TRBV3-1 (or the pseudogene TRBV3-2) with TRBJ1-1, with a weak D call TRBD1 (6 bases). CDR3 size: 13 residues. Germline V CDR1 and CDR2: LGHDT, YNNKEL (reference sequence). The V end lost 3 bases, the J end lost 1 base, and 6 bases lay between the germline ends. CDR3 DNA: TGTGCCAGCAGCCAGACAGGGAACACTGAAGCTTTCTTT. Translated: CASSQTGNTEAFF.

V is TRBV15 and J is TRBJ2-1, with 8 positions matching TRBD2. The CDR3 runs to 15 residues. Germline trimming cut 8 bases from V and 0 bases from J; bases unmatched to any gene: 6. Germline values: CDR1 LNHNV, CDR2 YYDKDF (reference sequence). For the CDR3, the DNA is TGTGCCACCCGCGGGGGGCTCAGCTCCTACAATGAGCAGTTCTTC. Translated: CATRGGLSSYNEQFF.

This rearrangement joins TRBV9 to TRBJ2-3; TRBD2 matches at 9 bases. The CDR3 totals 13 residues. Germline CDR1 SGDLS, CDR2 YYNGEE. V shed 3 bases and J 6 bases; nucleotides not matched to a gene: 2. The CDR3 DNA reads TGTGCCAGCAGCGCAGGACTAGCGGATACGCAGTATTTT. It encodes CASSAGLADTQYF.

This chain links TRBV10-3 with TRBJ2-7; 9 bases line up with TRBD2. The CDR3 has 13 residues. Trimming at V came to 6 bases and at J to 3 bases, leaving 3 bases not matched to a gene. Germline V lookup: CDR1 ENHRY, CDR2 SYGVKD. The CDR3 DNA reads TGTGCCATCAGGACTAGCGGAGGCTACGAGCAGTACTTC. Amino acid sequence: CAIRTSGGYEQYF.

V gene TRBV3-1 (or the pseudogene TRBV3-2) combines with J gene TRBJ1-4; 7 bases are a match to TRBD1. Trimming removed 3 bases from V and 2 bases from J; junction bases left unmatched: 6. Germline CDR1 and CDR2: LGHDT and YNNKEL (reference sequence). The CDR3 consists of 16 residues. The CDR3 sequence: CASSHSRGVTNEKLFF. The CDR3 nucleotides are TGTGCCAGCAGCCACTCCAGGGGGGTGACTAATGAAAAACTGTTTTTT.

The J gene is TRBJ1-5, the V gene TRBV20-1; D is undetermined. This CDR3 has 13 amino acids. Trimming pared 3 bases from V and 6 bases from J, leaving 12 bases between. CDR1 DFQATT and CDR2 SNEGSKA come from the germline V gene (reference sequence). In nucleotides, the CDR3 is TGCAGTGCTAGTGGCGACTACCCTCAGCCCCAGCATTTT. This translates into CSASGDYPQPQHF.

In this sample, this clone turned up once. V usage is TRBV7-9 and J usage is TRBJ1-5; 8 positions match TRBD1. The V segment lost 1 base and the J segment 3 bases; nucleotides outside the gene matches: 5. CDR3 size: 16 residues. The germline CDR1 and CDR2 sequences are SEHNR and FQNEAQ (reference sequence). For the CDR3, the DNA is TGTGCCAGCAGCTTAGTTACAGGGGGATACAATCAGCCCCAGCATTTT. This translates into CASSLVTGGYNQPQHF.

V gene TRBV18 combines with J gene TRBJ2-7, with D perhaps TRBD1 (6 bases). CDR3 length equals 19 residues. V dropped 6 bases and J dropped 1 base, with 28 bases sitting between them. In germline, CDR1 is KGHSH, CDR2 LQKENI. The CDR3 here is CASSPAGPGASLGSYEQYF. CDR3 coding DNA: TGTGCCAGCTCTCCCGCCGGGCCAGGGGCGAGCCTAGGGTCCTACGAGCAGTACTTC.

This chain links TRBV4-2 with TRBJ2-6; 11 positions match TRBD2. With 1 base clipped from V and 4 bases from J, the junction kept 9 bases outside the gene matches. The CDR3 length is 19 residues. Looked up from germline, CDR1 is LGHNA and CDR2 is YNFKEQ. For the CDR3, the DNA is TGTGCCAGCAGCCAAGCCTCTTTAGCGGGGGGGACCGGGGCCAACGTCCTGACTTTC. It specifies CASSQASLAGGTGANVLTF.

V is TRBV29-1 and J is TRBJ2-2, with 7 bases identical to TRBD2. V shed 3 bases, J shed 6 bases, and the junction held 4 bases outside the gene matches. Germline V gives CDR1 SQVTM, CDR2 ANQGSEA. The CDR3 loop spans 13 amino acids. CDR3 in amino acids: CSVDVAGAGELFF. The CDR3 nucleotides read TGCAGCGTTGATGTGGCGGGGGCCGGGGAGCTGTTTTTT.

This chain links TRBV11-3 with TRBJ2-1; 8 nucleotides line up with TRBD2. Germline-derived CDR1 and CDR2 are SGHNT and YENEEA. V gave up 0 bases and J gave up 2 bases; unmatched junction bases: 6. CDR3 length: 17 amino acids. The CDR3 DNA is TGTGCCAGCAGCTTAGAGTTGGGTAGCGGGGCCTACAATGAGCAGTTCTTC. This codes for CASSLELGSGAYNEQFF.

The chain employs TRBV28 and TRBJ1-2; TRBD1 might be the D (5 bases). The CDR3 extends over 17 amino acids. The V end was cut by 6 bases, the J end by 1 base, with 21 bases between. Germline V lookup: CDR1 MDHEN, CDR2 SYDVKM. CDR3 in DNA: TGTGCCAGCAGCACCCAGGGTTATGGAAAAATTAACTATGGCTACACCTTC. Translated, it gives CASSTQGYGKINYGYTF.

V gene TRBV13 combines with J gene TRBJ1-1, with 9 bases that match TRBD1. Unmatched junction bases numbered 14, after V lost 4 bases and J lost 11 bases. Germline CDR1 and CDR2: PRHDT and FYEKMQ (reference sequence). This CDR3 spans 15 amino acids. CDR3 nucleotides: TGTGCCAGCAGCTCCGCCCCGGGACAGGGATTGCGGGCTTTCTTT. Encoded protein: CASSSAPGQGLRAFF.

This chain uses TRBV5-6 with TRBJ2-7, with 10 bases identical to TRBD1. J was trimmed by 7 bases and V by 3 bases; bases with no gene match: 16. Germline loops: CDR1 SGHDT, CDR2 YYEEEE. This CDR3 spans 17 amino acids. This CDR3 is CASSSLTQDRGRREQYF. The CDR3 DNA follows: TGTGCCAGCAGCTCCCTCACCCAAGACAGGGGGCGCAGAGAGCAGTACTTC.

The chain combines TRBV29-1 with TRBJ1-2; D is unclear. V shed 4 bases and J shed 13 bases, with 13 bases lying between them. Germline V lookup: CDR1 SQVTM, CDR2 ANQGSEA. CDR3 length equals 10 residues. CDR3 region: CSVVDGSITF. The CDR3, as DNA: TGCAGCGTTGTGGATGGGAGTATCACCTTC.

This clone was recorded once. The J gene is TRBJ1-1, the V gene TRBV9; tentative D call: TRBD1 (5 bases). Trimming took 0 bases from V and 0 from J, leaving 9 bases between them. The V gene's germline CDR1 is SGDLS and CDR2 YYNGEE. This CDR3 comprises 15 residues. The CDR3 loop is CASSVGDSMNTEAFF. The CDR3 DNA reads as TGTGCCAGCAGCGTAGGAGACAGCATGAACACTGAAGCTTTCTTT.

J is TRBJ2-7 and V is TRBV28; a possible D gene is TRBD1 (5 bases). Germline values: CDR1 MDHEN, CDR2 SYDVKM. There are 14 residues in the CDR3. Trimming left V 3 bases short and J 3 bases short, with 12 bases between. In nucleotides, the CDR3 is TGTGCCAGCAGTTTGAAACCTAGGGGCTACGAGCAGTACTTC. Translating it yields CASSLKPRGYEQYF.

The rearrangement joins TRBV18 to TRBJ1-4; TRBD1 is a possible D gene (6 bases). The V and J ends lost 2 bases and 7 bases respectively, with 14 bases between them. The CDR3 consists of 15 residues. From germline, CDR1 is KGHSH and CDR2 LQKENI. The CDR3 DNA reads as TGTGCCAGCTCACCAGATACAGGGTTGAGTGAAAAACTGTTTTTT. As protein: CASSPDTGLSEKLFF.

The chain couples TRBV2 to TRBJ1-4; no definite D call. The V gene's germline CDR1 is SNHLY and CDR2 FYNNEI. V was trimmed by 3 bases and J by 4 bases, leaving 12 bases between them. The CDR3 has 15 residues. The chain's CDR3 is CASSEFRRINEKLFF. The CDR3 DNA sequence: TGTGCCAGCAGTGAGTTTCGGAGGATTAATGAAAAACTGTTTTTT.

The CDR3 bases are TGTGCCAGTAGTATATTTACGGGTGAGGGCAATCAGCCCCAGCATTTT. Amino acids: CASSIFTGEGNQPQHF. V is TRBV19 and J is TRBJ1-5; unclear D gene. The CDR3 has 16 residues. V was pared by 2 bases and J by 2 bases, with 13 bases between. Germline V gene sequence: CDR1 LNHDA, CDR2 SQIVND (reference sequence).

CDR3 loop: CAISEQAGFYTF. CDR3 coding DNA: TGTGCCATCAGTGAACAGGCGGGGTTCTACACCTTC. The rearrangement uses TRBV10-3 and TRBJ1-2, with D perhaps matching TRBD1 (5 bases). Trimming cost V 3 bases and J 10 bases, with 12 bases left between them. The CDR3 spans 12 residues. Germline CDR1 ENHRY, CDR2 SYGVKD.

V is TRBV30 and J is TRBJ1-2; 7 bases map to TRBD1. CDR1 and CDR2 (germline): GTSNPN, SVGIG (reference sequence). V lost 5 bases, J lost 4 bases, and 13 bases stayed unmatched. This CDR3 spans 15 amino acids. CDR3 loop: CAWQSGRGSVYGYTF. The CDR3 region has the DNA TGTGCCTGGCAGTCAGGCAGGGGGTCGGTCTATGGCTACACCTTC. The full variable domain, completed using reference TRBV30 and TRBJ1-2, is SQTIHQWPATLVQPVGSPLSLECTVEGTSNPNLYWYRQAAGRGLQLLFYSVGIGQISSEVPQNLSASRPQDRQFILSSKKLLLSDSGFYLCAWQSGRGSVYGYTFGSGTRLTVV.

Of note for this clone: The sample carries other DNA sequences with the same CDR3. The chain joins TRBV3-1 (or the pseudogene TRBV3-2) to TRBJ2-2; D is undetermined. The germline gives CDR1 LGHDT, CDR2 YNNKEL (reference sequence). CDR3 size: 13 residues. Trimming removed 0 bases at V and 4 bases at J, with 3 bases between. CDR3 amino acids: CASSQDRTGELFF. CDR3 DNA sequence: TGTGCCAGCAGCCAAGATCGCACCGGGGAGCTGTTTTTT.

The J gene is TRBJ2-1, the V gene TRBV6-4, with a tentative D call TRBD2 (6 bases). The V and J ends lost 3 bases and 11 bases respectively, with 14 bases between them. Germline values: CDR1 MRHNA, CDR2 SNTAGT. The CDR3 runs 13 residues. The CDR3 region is CASSESFGTQQFF. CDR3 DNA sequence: TGTGCCAGCAGTGAAAGTTTTGGGACTCAGCAGTTCTTC.